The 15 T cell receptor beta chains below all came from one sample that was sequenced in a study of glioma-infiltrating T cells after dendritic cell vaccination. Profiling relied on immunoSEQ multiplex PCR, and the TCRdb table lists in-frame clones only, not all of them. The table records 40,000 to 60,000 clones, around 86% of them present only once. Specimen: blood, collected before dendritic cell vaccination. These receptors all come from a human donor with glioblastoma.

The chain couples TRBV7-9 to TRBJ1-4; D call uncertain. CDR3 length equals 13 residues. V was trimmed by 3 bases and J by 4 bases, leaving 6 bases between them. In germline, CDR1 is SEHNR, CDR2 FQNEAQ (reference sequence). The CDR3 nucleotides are TGTGCCAGCAGCTTCGAGGGTAATGAAAAACTGTTTTTT. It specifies CASSFEGNEKLFF. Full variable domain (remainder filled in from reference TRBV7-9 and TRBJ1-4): DTGVSQNPRHKITKRGQNVTFRCDPISEHNRLYWYRQTLGQGPEFLTYFQNEAQLEKSRLLSDRFSAERPKGSFSTLEIQRTEQGDSAMYLCASSFEGNEKLFFGSGTQLSVL.

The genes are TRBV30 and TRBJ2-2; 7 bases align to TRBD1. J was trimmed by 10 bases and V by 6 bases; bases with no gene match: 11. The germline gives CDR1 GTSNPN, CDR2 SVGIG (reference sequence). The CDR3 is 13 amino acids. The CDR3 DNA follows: TGTGCCTGCACAGGGGCCGAAAGGCCGGAGCTGTTTTTT. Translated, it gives CACTGAERPELFF.

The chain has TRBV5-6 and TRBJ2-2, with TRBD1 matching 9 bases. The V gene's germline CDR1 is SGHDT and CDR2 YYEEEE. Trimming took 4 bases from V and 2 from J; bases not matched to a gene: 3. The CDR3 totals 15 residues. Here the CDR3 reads CASSITGGNTGELFF. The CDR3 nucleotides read TGTGCCAGCAGCATCACAGGGGGCAACACCGGGGAGCTGTTTTTT.

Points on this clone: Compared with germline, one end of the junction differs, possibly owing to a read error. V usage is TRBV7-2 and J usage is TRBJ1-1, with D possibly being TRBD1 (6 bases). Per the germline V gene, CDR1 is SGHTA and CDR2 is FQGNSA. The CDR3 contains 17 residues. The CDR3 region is CASSQTRGPRRNNEAFF. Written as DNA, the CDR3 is TGTGCCAGCAGCCAGACCAGGGGACCCCGCAGAAACAATGAAGCTTTCTTT.

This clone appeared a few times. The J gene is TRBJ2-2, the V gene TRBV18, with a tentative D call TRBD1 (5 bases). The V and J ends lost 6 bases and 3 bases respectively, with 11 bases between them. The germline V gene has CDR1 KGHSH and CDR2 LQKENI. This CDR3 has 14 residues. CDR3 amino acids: CASSRKQDTGELFF. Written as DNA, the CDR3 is TGTGCCAGCTCTCGCAAACAGGACACCGGGGAGCTGTTTTTT.

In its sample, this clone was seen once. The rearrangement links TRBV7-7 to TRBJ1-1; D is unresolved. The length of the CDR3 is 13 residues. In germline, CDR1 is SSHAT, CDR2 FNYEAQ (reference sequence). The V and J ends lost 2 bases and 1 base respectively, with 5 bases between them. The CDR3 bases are TGTGCCAGCAGCTTAACAGCGAACACTGAAGCTTTCTTT. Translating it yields CASSLTANTEAFF.

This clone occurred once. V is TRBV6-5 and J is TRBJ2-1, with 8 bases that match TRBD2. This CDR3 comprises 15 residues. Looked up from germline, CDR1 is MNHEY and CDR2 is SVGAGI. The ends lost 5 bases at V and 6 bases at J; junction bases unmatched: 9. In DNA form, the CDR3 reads TGTGCCAGCAGTACAAGCGGGGGCCTAAGCAATGAGCAGTTCTTC. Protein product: CASSTSGGLSNEQFF.

This CDR3 reads CAWTRGGVGDTQYF. The CDR3 region has the DNA TGTGCCTGGACCCGAGGGGGAGTTGGCGATACGCAGTATTTT. This rearrangement joins TRBV30 to TRBJ2-3; the D gene is possibly TRBD1 (6 bases). Germline CDR1 is GTSNPN and CDR2 is SVGIG (reference sequence). Trimming left V 4 bases short and J 6 bases short, with 17 bases between. This CDR3 region has 14 residues.

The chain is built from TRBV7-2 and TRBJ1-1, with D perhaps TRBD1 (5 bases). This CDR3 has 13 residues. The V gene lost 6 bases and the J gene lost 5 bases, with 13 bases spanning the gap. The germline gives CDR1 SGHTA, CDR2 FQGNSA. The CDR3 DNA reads TGTGCCAGCAGATCAGGGTTTGCGACTGAAGCTTTCTTT. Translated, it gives CASRSGFATEAFF.

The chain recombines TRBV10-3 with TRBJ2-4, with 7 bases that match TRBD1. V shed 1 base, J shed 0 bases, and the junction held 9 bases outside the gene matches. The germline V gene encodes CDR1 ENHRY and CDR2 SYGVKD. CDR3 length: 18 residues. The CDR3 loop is CAISEYIGTELAKNIQYF. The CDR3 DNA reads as TGTGCCATCAGTGAGTACATAGGGACAGAGCTAGCCAAAAACATTCAGTACTTC.

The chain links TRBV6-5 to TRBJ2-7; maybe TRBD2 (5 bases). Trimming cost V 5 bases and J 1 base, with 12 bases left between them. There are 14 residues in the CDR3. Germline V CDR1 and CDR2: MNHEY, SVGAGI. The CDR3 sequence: CASSPSGGSYEQYF. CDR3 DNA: TGTGCCAGCAGTCCCAGCGGTGGGTCCTACGAGCAGTACTTC.

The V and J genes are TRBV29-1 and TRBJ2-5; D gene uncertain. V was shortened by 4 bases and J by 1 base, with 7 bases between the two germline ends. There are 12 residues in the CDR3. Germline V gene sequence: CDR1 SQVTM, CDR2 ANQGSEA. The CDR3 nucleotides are TGCAGCGTTGGCGGCCTCCAAGAGACCCAGTACTTC. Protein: CSVGGLQETQYF.

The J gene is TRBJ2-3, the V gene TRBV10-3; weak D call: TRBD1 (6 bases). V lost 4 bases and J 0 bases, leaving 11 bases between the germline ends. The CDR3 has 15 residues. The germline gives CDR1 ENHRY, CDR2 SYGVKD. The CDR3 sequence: CAISVRGASTDTQYF. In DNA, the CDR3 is TGTGCCATCAGTGTCAGGGGCGCTAGCACAGATACGCAGTATTTT.

The CDR3 reads CASSLSDSNQPQHF. Written as DNA, the CDR3 is TGTGCCAGCTCACTCAGCGATAGCAATCAGCCCCAGCATTTT. This rearrangement joins TRBV18 to TRBJ1-5; no clear D. Germline values: CDR1 KGHSH, CDR2 LQKENI. V lost 4 bases and J 0 bases, leaving 7 bases between the germline ends. CDR3 length: 14 residues.

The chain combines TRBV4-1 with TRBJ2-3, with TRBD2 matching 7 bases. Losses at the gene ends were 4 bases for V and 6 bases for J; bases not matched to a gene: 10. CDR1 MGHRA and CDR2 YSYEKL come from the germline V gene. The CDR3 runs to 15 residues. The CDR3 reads CASSLSGAVPDTQYF. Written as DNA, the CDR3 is TGCGCCAGCAGCCTAAGCGGGGCCGTACCCGATACGCAGTATTTT.